A single sample is the source of the 12 T cell receptor beta chains below, sequenced in a study of shared clonotypes between healthy human individuals. Sequencing used immunoSEQ multiplex PCR; TCRdb keeps in-frame clones, though not all of them. The data show approximately 470,000 clones, about 84% seen once. The sequencing input was PBMCs. Receptor source: a woman aged 40-49 years in good health. Some clones in this sample may be carry-over from other donors' samples.

This chain connects TRBV6-5 to TRBJ1-1; D remains unclear. V was clipped by 7 bases and J by 0 bases, with 12 bases between them. CDR3 length equals 14 residues. Germline values: CDR1 MNHEY, CDR2 SVGAGI. In nucleotides, the CDR3 is TGTGCCAGCATGGCCAGACCCTTGAACACTGAAGCTTTCTTT. As protein: CASMARPLNTEAFF.

This clone showed up many times. The chain recombines TRBV27 with TRBJ2-7; D is unresolved. Germline V gives CDR1 MNHEY, CDR2 SMNVEV (reference sequence). V was shortened by 3 bases and J by 3 bases, with 3 bases between the two germline ends. The CDR3 runs to 11 residues. CDR3 sequence (DNA): TGTGCCAGCAGTTTCCTCTACGAGCAGTACTTC. Translated, it gives CASSFLYEQYF.

V is TRBV18 and J is TRBJ1-2; the D is unclear. Germline CDR1 reads KGHSH; CDR2 reads LQKENI. Deletions cut 0 bases from V and 3 bases from J, with 17 bases between. The CDR3 totals 17 residues. CDR3 protein: CASSPPGGISGDYGYTF. The CDR3 DNA is TGTGCCAGCTCACCACCCGGCGGGATCAGCGGGGACTATGGCTACACCTTC.

The chain links TRBV4-2 to TRBJ2-7; TRBD2 might be the D (6 bases). CDR1 and CDR2 (germline): LGHNA, YNFKEQ. The CDR3 runs to 18 residues. V lost 0 bases and J 6 bases, leaving 24 bases between the germline ends. The DNA for the CDR3 is TGTGCCAGCAGCCAAGAGTGGGCGGGATGGCCTTTCGTACCCGAGCAGTACTTC. Protein product: CASSQEWAGWPFVPEQYF.

The CDR3 here is CASSFVGTSGSETQYF. CDR3 nucleotide sequence: TGCGCCAGCAGCTTTGTCGGGACTAGCGGGAGCGAGACCCAGTACTTC. The chain links TRBV5-1 to TRBJ2-5; TRBD2 matches 14 bases. The CDR3 runs 16 residues. After removal of 2 bases from V and 5 bases from J, the junction contained 5 bases not matched to a gene. Germline V gene lookup returns CDR1 SGHRS and CDR2 YFSETQ.

This clone was seen ten or more times. The rearrangement links TRBV11-3 to TRBJ2-1, with a weak D call TRBD2 (6 bases). CDR3 length: 17 residues. Germline V CDR1 and CDR2: SGHNT, YENEEA. V was cut by 1 base and J by 3 bases, with 16 bases left in between. The CDR3 loop reads CASSLGITGAGYNEQFF. The CDR3, as DNA: TGTGCCAGCAGCTTAGGTATCACTGGAGCGGGCTACAATGAGCAGTTCTTC.

Regarding this clone: This may come from a read error, since a much larger clone is one base off. The V gene is TRBV28, the J gene TRBJ1-1; D perhaps matches TRBD1 (6 bases). The germline V gene encodes CDR1 MDHEN and CDR2 SYDVKM. Trimming removed 6 bases at V and 4 bases at J, with 9 bases between. The CDR3 runs to 12 residues. The CDR3 bases are TGTGCCAGCAGGTTAGGGGGCACTGAAGCTTTCTTT. It encodes CASRLGGTEAFF.

The V call is TRBV5-5, the J call TRBJ1-4, with D maybe TRBD1 (6 bases). The CDR3 has 15 amino acids. The V gene lost 2 bases and the J gene lost 5 bases, with 13 bases spanning the gap. Germline V gives CDR1 SGHKS, CDR2 YYEKEE (reference sequence). The CDR3 spells CASSLSGEENEKLFF. The CDR3 nucleotides read TGTGCCAGCAGCTTATCAGGGGAGGAGAATGAAAAACTGTTTTTT. Based on the CDR3 plus reference TRBV5-5 and TRBJ1-4, the full variable domain is DAGVTQSPTHLIKTRGQQVTLRCSPISGHKSVSWYQQVLGQGPQFIFQYYEKEERGRGNFPDRFSARQFPNYSSELNVNALLLGDSALYLCASSLSGEENEKLFFGSGTQLSVL.

The chain couples TRBV5-6 to TRBJ2-5; TRBD2 agrees at 10 bases. CDR1 and CDR2 (germline): SGHDT, YYEEEE. Unmatched junction bases numbered 1, after V lost 0 bases and J lost 11 bases. The CDR3 has 12 residues. CDR3 in amino acids: CASSLASGRQYF. As DNA, the CDR3 is TGTGCCAGCAGCTTGGCTAGCGGGAGACAGTACTTC.

V is TRBV5-1 and J is TRBJ2-3; 7 bases are a match to TRBD2. Germline V gene lookup returns CDR1 SGHRS and CDR2 YFSETQ. This CDR3 is 15 amino acids long. V gave up 2 bases and J gave up 3 bases; unmatched junction bases: 6. CDR3 sequence: CASSLGASGTDTQYF. DNA of the CDR3: TGCGCCAGCAGCTTAGGGGCTAGCGGTACAGATACGCAGTATTTT.

The V and J genes are TRBV18 and TRBJ1-5; 10 bases line up with TRBD1. Germline V lookup: CDR1 KGHSH, CDR2 LQKENI. CDR3 length: 14 amino acids. V gave up 6 bases and J gave up 6 bases; unmatched junction bases: 5. The CDR3 DNA reads TGTGCCAGCTCCCCAGGGACAGGGGTTCAGCCCCAGCATTTT. Translated: CASSPGTGVQPQHF. Full variable domain (missing parts from reference TRBV18 and TRBJ1-5): NAGVMQNPRHLVRRRGQEARLRCSPMKGHSHVYWYRQLPEEGLKFMVYLQKENIIDESGMPKERFSAEFPKEGPSILRIQQVVRGDSAAYFCASSPGTGVQPQHFGDGTRLSIL.

This chain uses TRBV7-3 with TRBJ2-5; 10 bases fit TRBD1. J was trimmed by 2 bases and V by 0 bases; bases with no gene match: 6. This CDR3 has 17 amino acids. The germline V gene has CDR1 SGHTA and CDR2 FQGTGA. The chain's CDR3 is CASSLTVGTGEQETQYF. CDR3 bases: TGTGCCAGCAGCTTAACGGTCGGGACAGGGGAACAAGAGACCCAGTACTTC.